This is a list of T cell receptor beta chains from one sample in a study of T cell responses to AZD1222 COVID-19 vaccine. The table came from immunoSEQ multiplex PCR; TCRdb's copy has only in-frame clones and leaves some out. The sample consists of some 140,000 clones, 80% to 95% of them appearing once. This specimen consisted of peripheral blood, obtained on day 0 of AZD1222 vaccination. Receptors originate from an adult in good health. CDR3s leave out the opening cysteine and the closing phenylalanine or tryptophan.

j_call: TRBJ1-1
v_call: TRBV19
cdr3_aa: ASSRRASNTEAF

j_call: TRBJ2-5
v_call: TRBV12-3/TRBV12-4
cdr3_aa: ASSWDQETQY

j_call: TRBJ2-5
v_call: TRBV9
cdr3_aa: ASGQGFGETQY

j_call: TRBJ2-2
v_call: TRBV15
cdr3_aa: ATRGVTGGFRTGELF

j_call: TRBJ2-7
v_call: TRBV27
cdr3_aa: ASSTRQGRYEQY

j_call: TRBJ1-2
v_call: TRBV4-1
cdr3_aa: ASSQTSGEQRYT

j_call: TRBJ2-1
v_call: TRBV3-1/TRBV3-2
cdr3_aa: ASSPLAGGLGEQF

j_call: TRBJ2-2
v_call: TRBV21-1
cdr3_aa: ASRLYGELSNTGELF

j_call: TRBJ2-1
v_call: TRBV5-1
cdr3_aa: ASGYRGDEQF

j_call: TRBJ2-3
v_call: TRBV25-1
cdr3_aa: ASSTAGAPWTDTQY

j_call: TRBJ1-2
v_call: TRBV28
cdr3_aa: ASSGDYYGYT

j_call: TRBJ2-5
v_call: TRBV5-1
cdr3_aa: ASSSPEGSETQY

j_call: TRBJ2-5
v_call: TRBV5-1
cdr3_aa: ASSLGLRSVETQY

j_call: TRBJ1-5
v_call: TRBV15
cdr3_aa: ATSRAGEGNQPQH

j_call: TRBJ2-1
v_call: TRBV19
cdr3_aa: ASTYSITPYNEQF

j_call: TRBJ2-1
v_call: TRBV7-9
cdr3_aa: ASSAGLAGEQF

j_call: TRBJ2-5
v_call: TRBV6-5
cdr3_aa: ASRTTPQGETQY

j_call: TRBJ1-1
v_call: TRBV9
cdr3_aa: ASSFGMNTEAF

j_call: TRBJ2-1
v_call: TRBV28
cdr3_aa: ASSLYLGQGKGEQF

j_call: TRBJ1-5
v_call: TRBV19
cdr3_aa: ASSRTGLAQPQH

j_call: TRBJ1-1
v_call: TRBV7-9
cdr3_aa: ASSLIANTEAF

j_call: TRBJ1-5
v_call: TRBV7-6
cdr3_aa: ASSLTSHQPQH

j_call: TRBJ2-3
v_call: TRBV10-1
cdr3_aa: ASSAGTFSTDTQY

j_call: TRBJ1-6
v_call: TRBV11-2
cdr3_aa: ASSLDPFLNSPLH

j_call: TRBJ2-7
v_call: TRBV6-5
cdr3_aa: ASGRGGSYEQY

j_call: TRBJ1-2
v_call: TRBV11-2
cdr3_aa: ASSARGGYT

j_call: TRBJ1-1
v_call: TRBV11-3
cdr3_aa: ASSPQGRTEAF

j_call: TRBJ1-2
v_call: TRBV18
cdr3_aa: ASSPGTGPKSYGYT

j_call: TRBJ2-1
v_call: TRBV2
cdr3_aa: ASSGLAGHNEQF

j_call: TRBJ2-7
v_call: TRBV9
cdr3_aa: ASSASGGRAYEQY

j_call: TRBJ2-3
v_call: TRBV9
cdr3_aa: ASSASGSVGDTQY

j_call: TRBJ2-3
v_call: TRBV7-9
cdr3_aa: ASSLASWDSTDTQY

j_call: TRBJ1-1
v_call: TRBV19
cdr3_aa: ASSWGGNTEAF

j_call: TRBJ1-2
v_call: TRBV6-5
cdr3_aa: ASRSGIPRNYGYT

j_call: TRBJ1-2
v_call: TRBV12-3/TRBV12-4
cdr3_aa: ASSLGHGYGYT

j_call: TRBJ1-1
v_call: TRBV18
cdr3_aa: ASSPNQGSNTEAF

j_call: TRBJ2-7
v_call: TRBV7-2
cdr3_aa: ASSFQSSDLEQY

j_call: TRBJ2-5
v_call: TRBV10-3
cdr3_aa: AISESVPGGYQETQY

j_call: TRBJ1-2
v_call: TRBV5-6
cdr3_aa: ASSSPGGLPIRGYT

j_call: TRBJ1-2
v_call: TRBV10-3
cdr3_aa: AIRGDRAPGYT

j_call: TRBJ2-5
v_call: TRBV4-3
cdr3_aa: ASSQNQGGETQY

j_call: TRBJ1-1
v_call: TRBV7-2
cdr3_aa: ASSFGGMNTEAF

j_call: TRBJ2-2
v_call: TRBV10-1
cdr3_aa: ASRVGNTGELF

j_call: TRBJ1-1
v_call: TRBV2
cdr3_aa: ASSYLDGTEAF

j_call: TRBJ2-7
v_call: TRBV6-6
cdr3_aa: ASTRKDRGFYEQY

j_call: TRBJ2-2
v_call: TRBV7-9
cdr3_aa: ASSSSADTGELF

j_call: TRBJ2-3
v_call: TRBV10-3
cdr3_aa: AISADRTSTDTQY

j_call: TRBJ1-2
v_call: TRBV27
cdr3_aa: ASSFTPVGGTYGYT

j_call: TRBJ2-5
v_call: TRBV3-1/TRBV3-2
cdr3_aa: ASSQEASQY

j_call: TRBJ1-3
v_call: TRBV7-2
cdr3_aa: ASSLARTASGNTIY

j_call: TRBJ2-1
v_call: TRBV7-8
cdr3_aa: ASTLAGGPYNEQF

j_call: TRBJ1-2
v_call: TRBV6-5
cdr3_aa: ASSPGGNYGYT

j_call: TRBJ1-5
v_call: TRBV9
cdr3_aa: ASSVDPAGQPQH

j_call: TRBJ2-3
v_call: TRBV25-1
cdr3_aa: ATGLGPTDTQY

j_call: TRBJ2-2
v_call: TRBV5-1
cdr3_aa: ASSLAQEFTGELF

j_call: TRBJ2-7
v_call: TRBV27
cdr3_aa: ASTKMKGGSSYEQY

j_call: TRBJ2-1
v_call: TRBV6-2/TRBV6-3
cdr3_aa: ASSYRSGEQF